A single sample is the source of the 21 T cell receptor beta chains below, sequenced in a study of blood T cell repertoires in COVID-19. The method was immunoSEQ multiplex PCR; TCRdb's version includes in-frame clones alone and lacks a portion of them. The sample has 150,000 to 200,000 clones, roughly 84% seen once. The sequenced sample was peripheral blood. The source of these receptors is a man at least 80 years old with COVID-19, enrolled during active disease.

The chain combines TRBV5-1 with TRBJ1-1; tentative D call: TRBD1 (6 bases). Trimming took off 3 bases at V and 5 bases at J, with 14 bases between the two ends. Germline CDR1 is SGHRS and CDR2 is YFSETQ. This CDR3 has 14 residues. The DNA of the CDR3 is TGCGCCAGCAGCTCCGGAGGGGGAGGGACTGAAGCTTTCTTT. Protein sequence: CASSSGGGGTEAFF.

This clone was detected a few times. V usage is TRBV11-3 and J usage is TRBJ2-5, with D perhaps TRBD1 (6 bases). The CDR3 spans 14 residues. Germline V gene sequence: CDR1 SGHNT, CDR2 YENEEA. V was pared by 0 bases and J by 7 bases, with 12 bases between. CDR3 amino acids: CASSLDRGLWTQYF. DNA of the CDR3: TGTGCCAGCAGCTTAGACAGGGGCCTCTGGACCCAGTACTTC.

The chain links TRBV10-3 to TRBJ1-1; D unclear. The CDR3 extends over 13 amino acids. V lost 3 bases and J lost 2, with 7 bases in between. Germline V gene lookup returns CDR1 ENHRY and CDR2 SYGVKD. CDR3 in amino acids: CAISERGNTEAFF. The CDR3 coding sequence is TGTGCCATCAGTGAACGGGGAAACACTGAAGCTTTCTTT.

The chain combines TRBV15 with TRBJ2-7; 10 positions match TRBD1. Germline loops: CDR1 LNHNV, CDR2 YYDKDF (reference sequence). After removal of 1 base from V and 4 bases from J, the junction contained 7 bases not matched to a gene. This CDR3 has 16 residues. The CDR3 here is CATSRATGTGVYEQYF. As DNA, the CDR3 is TGTGCCACCAGCAGAGCCACCGGGACAGGGGTTTACGAGCAGTACTTC.

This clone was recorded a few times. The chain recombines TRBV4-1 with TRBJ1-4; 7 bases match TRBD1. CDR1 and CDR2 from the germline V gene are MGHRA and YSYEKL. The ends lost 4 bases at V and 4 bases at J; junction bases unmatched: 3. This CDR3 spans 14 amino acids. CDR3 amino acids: CASSRDSRNEKLFF. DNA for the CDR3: TGCGCCAGCAGCCGGGACAGCCGTAATGAAAAACTGTTTTTT.

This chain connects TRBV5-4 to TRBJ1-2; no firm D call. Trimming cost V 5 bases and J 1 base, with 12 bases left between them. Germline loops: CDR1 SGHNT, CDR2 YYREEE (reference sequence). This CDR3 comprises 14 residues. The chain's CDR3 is CASSEGGFNYGYTF. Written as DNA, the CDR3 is TGTGCCAGCAGTGAGGGAGGCTTTAACTATGGCTACACCTTC.

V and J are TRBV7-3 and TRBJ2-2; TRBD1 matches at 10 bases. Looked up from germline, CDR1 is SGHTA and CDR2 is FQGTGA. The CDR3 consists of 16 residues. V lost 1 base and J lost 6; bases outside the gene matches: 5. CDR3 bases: TGTGCCAGCAGCTTAAGGCCGGGACAGGGGTCCGGGGAGCTGTTTTTT. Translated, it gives CASSLRPGQGSGELFF.

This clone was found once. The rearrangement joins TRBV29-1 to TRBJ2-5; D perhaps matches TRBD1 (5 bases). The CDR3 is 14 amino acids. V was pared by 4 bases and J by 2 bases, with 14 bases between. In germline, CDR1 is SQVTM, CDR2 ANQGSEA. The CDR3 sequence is CSVAIGAAQETQYF. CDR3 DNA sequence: TGCAGCGTTGCGATTGGGGCAGCACAAGAGACCCAGTACTTC. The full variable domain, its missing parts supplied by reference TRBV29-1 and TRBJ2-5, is SAVISQKPSRDICQRGTSLTIQCQVDSQVTMMFWYRQQPGQSLTLIATANQGSEATYESGFVIDKFPISRPNLTFSTLTVSNMSPEDSSIYLCSVAIGAAQETQYFGPGTRLLVL.

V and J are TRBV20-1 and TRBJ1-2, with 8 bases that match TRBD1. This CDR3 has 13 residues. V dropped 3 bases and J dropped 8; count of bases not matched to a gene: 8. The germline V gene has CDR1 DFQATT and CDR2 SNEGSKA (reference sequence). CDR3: CSASTGGEGGYTF. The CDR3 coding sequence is TGCAGTGCTAGTACAGGGGGAGAGGGCGGCTACACCTTC.

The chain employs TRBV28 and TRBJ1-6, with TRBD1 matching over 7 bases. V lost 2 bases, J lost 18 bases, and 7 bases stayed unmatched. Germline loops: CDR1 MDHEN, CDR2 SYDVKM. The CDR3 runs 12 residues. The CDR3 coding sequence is TGTGCCAGCAGTTTAGGGTCGACAGGGCGCCACTTT. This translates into CASSLGSTGRHF.

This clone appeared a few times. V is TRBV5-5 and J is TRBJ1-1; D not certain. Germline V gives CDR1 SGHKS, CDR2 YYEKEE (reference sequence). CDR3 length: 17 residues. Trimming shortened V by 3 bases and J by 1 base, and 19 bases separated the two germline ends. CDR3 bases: TGTGCCAGCAGCTCTCCCCTAATTAGGAGCCGGAACACTGAAGCTTTCTTT. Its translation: CASSSPLIRSRNTEAFF.

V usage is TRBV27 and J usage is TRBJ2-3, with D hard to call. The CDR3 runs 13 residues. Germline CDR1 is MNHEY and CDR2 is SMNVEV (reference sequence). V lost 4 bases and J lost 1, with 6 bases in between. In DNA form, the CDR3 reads TGTGCCAGCAGTTCCCATGGCACAGATACGCAGTATTTT. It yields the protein CASSSHGTDTQYF.

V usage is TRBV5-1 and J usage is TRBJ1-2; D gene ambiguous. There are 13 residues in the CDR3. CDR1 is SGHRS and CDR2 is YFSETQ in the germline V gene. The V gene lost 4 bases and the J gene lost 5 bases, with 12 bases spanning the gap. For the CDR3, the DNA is TGCGCCAGCAGCCCGGGGAGGGAGTATGGCTACACCTTC. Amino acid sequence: CASSPGREYGYTF.

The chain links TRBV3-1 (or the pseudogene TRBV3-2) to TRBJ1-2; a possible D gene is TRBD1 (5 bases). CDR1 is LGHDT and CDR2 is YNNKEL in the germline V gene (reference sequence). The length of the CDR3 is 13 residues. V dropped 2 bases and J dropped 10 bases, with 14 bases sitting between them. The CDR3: CASSQQGSLVYTF. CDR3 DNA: TGTGCCAGCAGCCAACAGGGCTCCCTCGTCTACACCTTC.

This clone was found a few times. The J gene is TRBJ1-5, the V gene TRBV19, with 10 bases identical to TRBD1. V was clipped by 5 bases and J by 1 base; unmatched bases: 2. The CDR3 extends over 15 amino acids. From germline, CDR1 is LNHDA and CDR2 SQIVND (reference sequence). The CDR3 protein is CASSGDRGSNQPQHF. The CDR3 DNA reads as TGTGCCAGTAGTGGGGACAGGGGCAGCAATCAGCCCCAGCATTTT.

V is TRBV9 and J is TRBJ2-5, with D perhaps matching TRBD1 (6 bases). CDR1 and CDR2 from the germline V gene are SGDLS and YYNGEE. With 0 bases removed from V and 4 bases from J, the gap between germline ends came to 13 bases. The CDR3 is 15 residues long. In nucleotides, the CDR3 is TGTGCCAGCAGCGTAGCACAGGGCGTCTTAGAGACCCAGTACTTC. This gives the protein CASSVAQGVLETQYF.

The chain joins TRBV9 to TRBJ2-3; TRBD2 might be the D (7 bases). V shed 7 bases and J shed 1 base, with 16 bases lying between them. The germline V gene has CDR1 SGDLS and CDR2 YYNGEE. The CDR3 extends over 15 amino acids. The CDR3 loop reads CASGGAGRRTDTQYF. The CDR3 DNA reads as TGTGCCAGCGGGGGGGCGGGTCGACGCACAGATACGCAGTATTTT.

Written as DNA, the CDR3 is TGTGCCAGCAGCCGAGCGGGGGGCGCGACTAATGAAAAACTGTTTTTT. Translation: CASSRAGGATNEKLFF. The chain combines TRBV2 with TRBJ1-4; D perhaps matches TRBD1 (6 bases). CDR3 size: 16 residues. The germline CDR1 and CDR2 sequences are SNHLY and FYNNEI. Trimming left V 6 bases short and J 2 bases short, with 16 bases between. Supplemented by reference TRBV2 and TRBJ1-4, the full variable domain reads EPEVTQTPSHQVTQMGQEVILRCVPISNHLYFYWYRQILGQKVEFLVSFYNNEISEKSEIFDDQFSVERPDGSNFTLKIRSTKLEDSAMYFCASSRAGGATNEKLFFGSGTQLSVL.

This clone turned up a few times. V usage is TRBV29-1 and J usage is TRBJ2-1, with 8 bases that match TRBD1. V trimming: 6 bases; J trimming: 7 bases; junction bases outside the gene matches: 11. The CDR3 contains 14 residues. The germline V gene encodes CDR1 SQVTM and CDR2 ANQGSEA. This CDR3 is CSVRDRGGFNEQFF. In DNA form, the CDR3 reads TGCAGCGTCCGAGACAGGGGTGGGTTTAATGAGCAGTTCTTC.

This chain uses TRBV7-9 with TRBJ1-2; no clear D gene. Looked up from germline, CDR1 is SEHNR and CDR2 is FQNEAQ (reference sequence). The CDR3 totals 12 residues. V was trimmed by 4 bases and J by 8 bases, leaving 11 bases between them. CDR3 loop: CASSYGESGYTF. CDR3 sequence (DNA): TGTGCCAGCAGCTACGGAGAGAGCGGCTACACCTTC. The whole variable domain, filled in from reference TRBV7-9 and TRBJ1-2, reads DTGVSQNPRHKITKRGQNVTFRCDPISEHNRLYWYRQTLGQGPEFLTYFQNEAQLEKSRLLSDRFSAERPKGSFSTLEIQRTEQGDSAMYLCASSYGESGYTFGSGTRLTVV.

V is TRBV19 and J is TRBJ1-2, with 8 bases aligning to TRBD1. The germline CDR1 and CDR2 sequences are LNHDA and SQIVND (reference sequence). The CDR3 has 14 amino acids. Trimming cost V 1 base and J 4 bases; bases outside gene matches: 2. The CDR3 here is CASSIGTGSYGYTF. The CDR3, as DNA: TGTGCCAGTAGTATAGGGACAGGGAGCTATGGCTACACCTTC.